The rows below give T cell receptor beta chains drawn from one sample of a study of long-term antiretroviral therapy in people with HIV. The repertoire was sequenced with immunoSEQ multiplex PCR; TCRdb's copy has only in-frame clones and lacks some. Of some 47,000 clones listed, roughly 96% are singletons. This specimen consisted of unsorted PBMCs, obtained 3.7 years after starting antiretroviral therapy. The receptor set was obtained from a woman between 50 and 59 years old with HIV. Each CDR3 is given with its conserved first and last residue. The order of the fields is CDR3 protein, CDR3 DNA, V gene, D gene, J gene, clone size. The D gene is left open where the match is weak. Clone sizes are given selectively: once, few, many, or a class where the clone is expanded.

CASSPGQGGSYGYTF TGTGCCAGCAGCCCCGGGCAGGGGGGCTCCTATGGCTACACCTTC TRBV11-2 TRBD1 TRBJ1-2 -
CASLTGRDTEAFF TGTGCCAGCCTGACAGGTCGGGACACTGAAGCTTTCTTT TRBV18 - TRBJ1-1 -
CASSPRDSDNEQFF TGTGCTAGCAGCCCTCGGGACAGCGACAATGAGCAGTTCTTC TRBV7-7 TRBD1 TRBJ2-1 -
CASSSLYSGGASTDTQYF TGTGCCAGCAGCTCCCTTTACAGCGGGGGGGCTAGCACAGATACGCAGTATTTT TRBV9 TRBD2 TRBJ2-3 -
CASSIRAGGTYEQYF TGCGCCAGCAGCATACGAGCGGGGGGAACCTACGAGCAGTACTTC TRBV5-1 TRBD2 TRBJ2-7 once
CASSLVKTRGSPLHF TGTGCCAGCAGTTTGGTTAAAACCAGAGGGTCACCCCTCCACTTT TRBV27 - TRBJ1-6 -
CASSLSPEGANSPLHF TGTGCCAGCAGCTTATCTCCGGAGGGGGCTAATTCACCCCTCCACTTT TRBV7-6 TRBD1 TRBJ1-6 -
CASSPGRSDTQYF TGTGCCAGTAGTCCAGGTCGGTCAGATACGCAGTATTTT TRBV19 - TRBJ2-3 -
CASSQLAGKAYEQYF TGTGCCAGTTCCCAACTAGCGGGGAAGGCCTACGAGCAGTACTTC TRBV4-2 TRBD2 TRBJ2-7 -
CSARVRKGYTF TGCAGTGCTAGAGTGAGGAAGGGCTACACCTTC TRBV20-1 - TRBJ1-2 -
CASSLGTGELFF TGCGCCAGCAGCCTCGGTACCGGGGAGCTGTTTTTT TRBV10-1 - TRBJ2-2 -
CASSTRGSATNEKLFF TGCGCCAGCAGTACCAGGGGCTCGGCAACTAATGAAAAACTGTTTTTT TRBV4-3 - TRBJ1-4 -
CASSYDYSNQPQHF TGTGCCAGCAGCTACGACTATAGCAATCAGCCCCAGCATTTT TRBV27 - TRBJ1-5 -
CASSEGWNYEQYF TGTGCCAGCAGTGAAGGGTGGAACTACGAGCAGTACTTC TRBV6-1 - TRBJ2-7 -
CASSQLLGLAGSGEQFF TGCGCCAGCAGCCAACTTTTGGGACTAGCGGGGTCTGGGGAGCAGTTCTTC TRBV4-3 TRBD2 TRBJ2-1 -
CASSPNSGYTEAFF TGTGCCAGCAGCCCTAATTCAGGGTACACTGAAGCTTTCTTT TRBV7-2 - TRBJ1-1 -